Below, one TCR beta chain is given with its context. This sample was included in a study of blood T cell repertoires in COVID-19. As for the study in general: Collection of acute and convalescent COVID-19 samples took place in the United States, Italy and Spain.

Per the study methods: Reference gene primers were amplified, and this amplification served to estimate nucleated cell counts. Clones were sequenced by immunoSEQ multiplex PCR, and TCRdb holds only the in-frame ones, with some missing. V and J calls and clone size are those listed in that table; D and trimming were worked out from the DNA. This sample yields 150,000 to 200,000 clones, of which around nine tenths are seen a single time; roughly 3% belongs to the top ten. Sequenced sample: peripheral blood. The clonotype originates from a man in his 70s with acute or convalescent COVID-19.

The chain's CDR3 is CASSLGQDYGEFF. In nucleotides, the CDR3 is TGTGCCAGCAGCTTAGGCCAGGACTATGGGGAGTTCTTC. The V call is TRBV7-2, the J call TRBJ2-1; the D gene is possibly TRBD2 (6 bases). This CDR3 spans 13 amino acids. Per the germline V gene, CDR1 is SGHTA and CDR2 is FQGNSA. V was clipped by 1 base and J by 14 bases, with 15 bases between them.